The 17 T cell receptor beta chains below all came from one sample that was sequenced in a study of blood T cell repertoires in COVID-19. Clones were sequenced by immunoSEQ multiplex PCR, and TCRdb holds only the in-frame ones, with some missing. The sample shows hundreds of thousands of clones, around nine tenths of them seen only once. Input material: PBMCs or T cells enriched from blood (not recorded which). All receptors derive from a woman aged 40 to 50 who had recovered from COVID-19.

The chain uses TRBV29-1 and TRBJ1-2; 9 nucleotides align to TRBD1. The germline V gene has CDR1 SQVTM and CDR2 ANQGSEA. V was pared by 7 bases and J by 2 bases, with 8 bases of the junction left unmatched. The CDR3 is 14 amino acids. CDR3 DNA sequence: TGCAGCGCGGGACAGGGAACTCCCAACTATGGCTACACCTTC. Translating it yields CSAGQGTPNYGYTF.

The chain combines TRBV5-4 with TRBJ2-7; 9 bases fit TRBD1. V shed 4 bases, J shed 5 bases, and the junction held 10 bases outside the gene matches. The length of the CDR3 is 15 residues. Per the germline V gene, CDR1 is SGHNT and CDR2 is YYREEE (reference sequence). Written as DNA, the CDR3 is TGTGCCAGCAGCACACCGGGACAGGGTCAAAACGAGCAGTACTTC. Its protein product is CASSTPGQGQNEQYF.

The gene calls are TRBV11-3 and TRBJ1-5, with 9 bases fitting TRBD1. Trimming took 5 bases from V and 7 from J; bases not matched to a gene: 6. The CDR3 has 14 residues. The germline V gene has CDR1 SGHNT and CDR2 YENEEA. The CDR3 sequence is CASSPGTGIQPQHF. The CDR3, as DNA: TGTGCCAGCAGCCCGGGGACAGGGATCCAGCCCCAGCATTTT. The whole variable domain, filled in from reference TRBV11-3 and TRBJ1-5, reads EAGVVQSPRYKIIEKKQPVAFWCNPISGHNTLYWYLQNLGQGPELLIRYENEEAVDDSQLPKDRFSAERLKGVDSTLKIQPAELGDSAVYLCASSPGTGIQPQHFGDGTRLSIL.

The gene calls are TRBV19 and TRBJ1-1; D is possibly TRBD1 (5 bases). Germline V gene sequence: CDR1 LNHDA, CDR2 SQIVND (reference sequence). The CDR3 totals 14 residues. V gave up 3 bases and J gave up 3 bases, with 11 bases separating them. CDR3 coding DNA: TGTGCCAGTAGTATCCACAGGAGAGACACTGAAGCTTTCTTT. Its translation: CASSIHRRDTEAFF.

The V and J genes are TRBV27 and TRBJ1-1; 8 bases line up with TRBD1. V lost 10 bases, J lost 3 bases, and 10 bases stayed unmatched. This CDR3 comprises 14 residues. Per germline, CDR1 MNHEY and CDR2 SMNVEV (reference sequence). CDR3 bases: TGTGCCACCCGACAGGGGTTAATGGACACTGAAGCTTTCTTT. This gives the protein CATRQGLMDTEAFF.

This chain links TRBV13 with TRBJ2-5; tentatively, D is TRBD2 (6 bases). The CDR3 is 15 amino acids. Per germline, CDR1 PRHDT and CDR2 FYEKMQ (reference sequence). Trimming removed 5 bases at V and 1 base at J, with 14 bases between. CDR3 sequence reads: CASSLAGTGQETQYF. Here the CDR3 DNA reads TGTGCCAGCAGCCTCGCGGGGACGGGCCAAGAGACCCAGTACTTC.

This clone was seen a handful of times. The chain carries TRBV24-1 and TRBJ1-2, with 9 bases lining up with TRBD1. CDR1 is KGHDR and CDR2 is SFDVKD in the germline V gene. The CDR3 contains 11 residues. V shed 10 bases, J shed 7 bases, and the junction held 3 bases outside the gene matches. Here the CDR3 reads CATGQGFGYTF. The DNA for the CDR3 is TGTGCCACGGGACAGGGCTTTGGCTACACCTTC.

Only a few counts were recorded for this clone. V usage is TRBV3-1 (or the pseudogene TRBV3-2) and J usage is TRBJ1-1; the D is unclear. Germline CDR1 and CDR2: LGHDT and YNNKEL (reference sequence). This CDR3 has 17 amino acids. Between the trimmed V and J ends, which lost 1 base and 0 bases, there was a span of 15 bases. The CDR3 sequence: CASSQVTQNLMNTEAFF. As DNA, the CDR3 is TGTGCCAGCAGCCAAGTTACACAGAACCTGATGAACACTGAAGCTTTCTTT.

The J gene is TRBJ1-1, the V gene TRBV5-4, with D uncertain. CDR3 length: 15 amino acids. Looked up from germline, CDR1 is SGHNT and CDR2 is YYREEE (reference sequence). The V gene lost 3 bases and the J gene lost 3 bases, with 15 bases spanning the gap. CDR3 residues: CASSSRLESDTEAFF. Here the CDR3 DNA reads TGTGCCAGCAGCTCCCGACTAGAAAGCGACACTGAAGCTTTCTTT.

The V gene is TRBV24-1, the J gene TRBJ1-3, with a tentative D call TRBD1 (6 bases). V lost 3 bases to trimming and J lost 1 base, with 12 bases between them. Germline-derived CDR1 and CDR2 are KGHDR and SFDVKD. This CDR3 has 16 amino acids. The chain's CDR3 is CATSDPQGSSGNTIYF. The DNA of the CDR3 is TGTGCCACCAGTGATCCACAGGGTTCGTCTGGAAACACCATATATTTT.

The chain has TRBV7-2 and TRBJ2-2; TRBD1 agrees at 9 bases. Germline V gene sequence: CDR1 SGHTA, CDR2 FQGNSA. The CDR3 runs to 14 residues. After removal of 2 bases from V and 6 bases from J, the junction contained 1 base not matched to a gene. CDR3 region: CASSLWDRAGELFF. The CDR3 DNA is TGTGCCAGCAGCTTATGGGACAGGGCCGGGGAGCTGTTTTTT.

This chain's CDR3 is CASSLWTGTGGRVDTQYF. In DNA form, the CDR3 reads TGTGCCAGCAGCCTCTGGACAGGGACAGGGGGTCGGGTAGATACGCAGTATTTT. The rearrangement joins TRBV3-1 (or the pseudogene TRBV3-2) to TRBJ2-3; 11 nucleotides align to TRBD1. Germline trimming cut 4 bases from V and 5 bases from J; bases unmatched to any gene: 14. Germline CDR1 reads LGHDT; CDR2 reads YNNKEL (reference sequence). The CDR3 runs to 18 residues.

This chain links TRBV28 with TRBJ2-6, with 10 bases lining up with TRBD2. The germline V gene encodes CDR1 MDHEN and CDR2 SYDVKM. The trim removed 10 bases at V and 2 bases at J, leaving 14 bases unmatched. The CDR3 runs to 18 residues. The CDR3 reads CATSILASGGAGANVLTF. Written as DNA, the CDR3 is TGTGCCACCTCAATTCTGGCTAGCGGGGGAGCTGGGGCCAACGTCCTGACTTTC.

The V gene is TRBV18, the J gene TRBJ2-1, with TRBD1 as a possible D gene (6 bases). CDR1 and CDR2 (germline): KGHSH, LQKENI. The V end lost 3 bases, the J end lost 2 bases, and 8 bases lay between the germline ends. The CDR3 consists of 14 residues. CDR3: CASSPTGTYNEQFF. DNA for the CDR3: TGTGCCAGCTCACCTACAGGGACCTACAATGAGCAGTTCTTC.

The chain employs TRBV7-9 and TRBJ1-6; D gene uncertain. V dropped 2 bases and J dropped 5 bases, with 10 bases sitting between them. CDR1 and CDR2 (germline): SEHNR, FQNEAQ (reference sequence). The CDR3 is made up of 15 amino acids. Here the CDR3 DNA reads TGTGCCAGCAGCTTAAATTCCGGGAATAATTCACCCCTCCACTTT. Amino acid sequence: CASSLNSGNNSPLHF.

This chain links TRBV4-1 with TRBJ1-2; 10 nucleotides agree with TRBD1. The ends lost 0 bases at V and 1 base at J; junction bases unmatched: 17. This CDR3 has 21 amino acids. CDR1 and CDR2 from the germline V gene are MGHRA and YSYEKL. CDR3 residues: CASSQDSGVRQGASFNYGYTF. The CDR3 coding sequence is TGCGCCAGCAGCCAAGACTCTGGGGTCCGACAGGGGGCCTCTTTTAACTATGGCTACACCTTC.

The chain combines TRBV5-1 with TRBJ2-1; the D gene is possibly TRBD2 (7 bases). Germline V gives CDR1 SGHRS, CDR2 YFSETQ. Between the trimmed V and J ends, which lost 0 bases and 4 bases, there was a span of 11 bases. This CDR3 is 15 amino acids long. The CDR3 loop is CASSLDRGAYNEQFF. The CDR3 coding sequence is TGCGCCAGCAGCTTGGATCGGGGGGCATACAATGAGCAGTTCTTC. Supplemented by reference TRBV5-1 and TRBJ2-1, the full variable domain reads KAGVTQTPRYLIKTRGQQVTLSCSPISGHRSVSWYQQTPGQGLQFLFEYFSETQRNKGNFPGRFSGRQFSNSRSEMNVSTLELGDSALYLCASSLDRGAYNEQFFGPGTRLTVL.